Listed here are 23 T cell receptor beta chains from one sample, sequenced in a study of identifying expanded T cells in peripheral blood (dated by TCRdb to about 2019). The library was obtained by the immunoSEQ multiplex PCR assay. TCRdb holds this immuneACCESS table with in-frame rearrangements only. Some clones are missing; in checked studies, unresolved V genes explain under half, and the rest has no known cause. A total of nearly 60,000 clones appear in this sample, about 92% of them only once. 3.5% to 4.5% of the sample lies in the top ten. Sequences were obtained from blood. The receptors stem from a person between 18 and 69 years old in good health.

CDR3 nucleotides: TGTGCCAGCAGTGATAGGAAGGGACAACACTATGGCTACACCTTC. This encodes CASSDRKGQHYGYTF. The V call is TRBV2, the J call TRBJ1-2; D may be TRBD1 (6 bases). Germline CDR1 and CDR2: SNHLY and FYNNEI. The CDR3 is 15 amino acids. The V end lost 3 bases, the J end lost 3 bases, and 14 bases lay between the germline ends.

The DNA of the CDR3 is TGTGCCAGCAGCTTATTGCACGGCGGGGAGCTGTTTTTT. The encoded protein is CASSLLHGGELFF. V is TRBV7-6 and J is TRBJ2-2; D is undetermined. The CDR3 has 13 amino acids. Trimming removed 2 bases from V and 7 bases from J, with 8 bases in between. Germline V gives CDR1 SGHVS, CDR2 FNYEAQ.

This clone was observed a few times. CDR3 loop: CASSMPLGGYTF. The CDR3 nucleotides are TGTGCCAGCAGCATGCCCTTGGGGGGCTACACCTTC. The chain has TRBV11-2 and TRBJ1-2; D is uncertain. The CDR3 is 12 residues long. Germline CDR1 SGHAT, CDR2 FQNNGV. Trimming removed 5 bases from V and 8 bases from J, with 12 bases in between.

The chain uses TRBV7-3 and TRBJ2-2; maybe TRBD1 (5 bases). Germline-derived CDR1 and CDR2 are SGHTA and FQGTGA. There are 15 residues in the CDR3. The V end lost 0 bases, the J end lost 4 bases, and 9 bases lay between the germline ends. The CDR3 sequence is CASSLTGAVTGELFF. CDR3 nucleotide sequence: TGTGCCAGCAGCTTAACAGGGGCGGTCACCGGGGAGCTGTTTTTT.

This chain links TRBV9 with TRBJ1-3; D gene uncertain. Trimming pared 4 bases from V and 4 bases from J, leaving 9 bases between. The CDR3 covers 13 residues. Germline lookup yields CDR1 SGDLS and CDR2 YYNGEE. Written as DNA, the CDR3 is TGTGCCAGCAGCCCCACGACCGGAAACACCATATATTTT. Protein: CASSPTTGNTIYF. The entire variable domain, with the rest obtained from reference TRBV9 and TRBJ1-3, is as follows: DSGVTQTPKHLITATGQRVTLRCSPRSGDLSVYWYQQSLDQGLQFLIQYYNGEERAKGNILERFSAQQFPDLHSELNLSSLELGDSALYFCASSPTTGNTIYFGEGSWLTVV.

The chain employs TRBV19 and TRBJ1-1; D is ambiguous. V shed 6 bases and J shed 3 bases, with 11 bases lying between them. Per the germline V gene, CDR1 is LNHDA and CDR2 is SQIVND (reference sequence). The CDR3 has 13 residues. The CDR3 nucleotides read TGTGCCAGTAGCGAGGGAAGATACACTGAAGCTTTCTTT. Amino acid sequence: CASSEGRYTEAFF.

Only one count was recorded for this clone. The V and J genes are TRBV7-2 and TRBJ2-4; D remains ambiguous. Trimming removed 3 bases from V and 9 bases from J, with 9 bases in between. CDR1 is SGHTA, CDR2 FQGNSA, per germline. CDR3 length equals 12 residues. CDR3 residues: CASSLTESIQYF. DNA of the CDR3: TGTGCCAGCAGCTTGACGGAAAGCATTCAGTACTTC.

V usage is TRBV29-1 and J usage is TRBJ2-3; 8 bases align to TRBD2. Germline V gene sequence: CDR1 SQVTM, CDR2 ANQGSEA. CDR3 length: 16 residues. V was pared by 4 bases and J by 2 bases, with 11 bases of the junction left unmatched. The CDR3 here is CSVGGTRGLYTDTQYF. The CDR3 DNA reads TGCAGCGTTGGAGGGACTAGGGGGTTATACACAGATACGCAGTATTTT.

The chain uses TRBV9 and TRBJ2-2; 7 nucleotides match TRBD1. CDR3 length: 15 amino acids. The V segment lost 0 bases and the J segment 6 bases; nucleotides outside the gene matches: 5. Germline V lookup: CDR1 SGDLS, CDR2 YYNGEE. The CDR3: CASSVAVQGPGELFF. DNA of the CDR3: TGTGCCAGCAGCGTAGCGGTACAGGGGCCCGGGGAGCTGTTTTTT.

V gene TRBV5-1 combines with J gene TRBJ2-3; 9 bases map to TRBD2. V shed 0 bases and J 4 bases; nucleotides not matched to a gene: 9. The CDR3 is made up of 17 amino acids. Germline V gene lookup returns CDR1 SGHRS and CDR2 YFSETQ. CDR3 DNA sequence: TGCGCCAGCAGCTTGGCCTTTGGGCGGGGGGGCGCAGATACGCAGTATTTT. Translated: CASSLAFGRGGADTQYF. The full variable domain, its missing parts supplied by reference TRBV5-1 and TRBJ2-3, is KAGVTQTPRYLIKTRGQQVTLSCSPISGHRSVSWYQQTPGQGLQFLFEYFSETQRNKGNFPGRFSGRQFSNSRSEMNVSTLELGDSALYLCASSLAFGRGGADTQYFGPGTRLTVL.

The chain combines TRBV18 with TRBJ2-2; D gene ambiguous. The V end lost 3 bases, the J end lost 5 bases, and 10 bases lay between the germline ends. Germline CDR1 and CDR2: KGHSH and LQKENI. There are 14 residues in the CDR3. The CDR3: CASSPGAETGELFF. In DNA form, the CDR3 reads TGTGCCAGCTCACCTGGAGCAGAGACCGGGGAGCTGTTTTTT.

This chain connects TRBV15 to TRBJ1-5; tentative D call: TRBD1 (5 bases). V was pared by 3 bases and J by 6 bases, with 15 bases between. The CDR3 runs to 15 residues. Germline CDR1 and CDR2: LNHNV and YYDKDF (reference sequence). Here the CDR3 reads CATSRGRVGGQPQHF. The CDR3 coding sequence is TGTGCCACCAGCAGGGGGAGGGTCGGGGGTCAGCCCCAGCATTTT. The full variable domain, in which reference TRBV15 and TRBJ1-5 provide the parts outside the CDR3, is DAMVIQNPRYQVTQFGKPVTLSCSQTLNHNVMYWYQQKSSQAPKLLFHYYDKDFNNEADTPDNFQSRRPNTSFCFLDIRSPGLGDTAMYLCATSRGRVGGQPQHFGDGTRLSIL.

In nucleotides, the CDR3 is TGTGCCATCAGTGAGGAGTCGTCGGGCGAGCAGTACTTC. Amino acids: CAISEESSGEQYF. This chain uses TRBV10-3 with TRBJ2-7; unclear D gene. Germline lookup yields CDR1 ENHRY and CDR2 SYGVKD. There are 13 residues in the CDR3. Trimming took 2 bases from V and 6 from J, leaving 11 bases between them.

The chain joins TRBV25-1 to TRBJ2-2; D might be TRBD1 (5 bases). Germline-derived CDR1 and CDR2 are MGHDK and SYGVNS. V shed 5 bases and J shed 2 bases, with 9 bases lying between them. CDR3 length equals 14 residues. DNA of the CDR3: TGTGCCAGCAGTCAACAGGCTAACACCGGGGAGCTGTTTTTT. Protein sequence: CASSQQANTGELFF. The complete variable domain, with remaining parts taken from reference TRBV25-1 and TRBJ2-2, reads EADIYQTPRYLVIGTGKKITLECSQTMGHDKMYWYQQDPGMELHLIHYSYGVNSTEKGDLSSESTVSRIRTEHFPLTLESARPSHTSQYLCASSQQANTGELFFGEGSRLTVL.

This chain connects TRBV4-2 to TRBJ1-1; D is uncertain. This CDR3 has 13 amino acids. CDR1 and CDR2 from the germline V gene are LGHNA and YNFKEQ. V was clipped by 1 base and J by 5 bases, with 8 bases between them. The CDR3 sequence: CASSQAGVTEAFF. In DNA form, the CDR3 reads TGTGCCAGCAGCCAAGCCGGGGTTACTGAAGCTTTCTTT.

This rearrangement joins TRBV5-6 to TRBJ1-3, with D hard to call. The CDR3 sequence is 15 residues long. V was cut by 4 bases and J by 1 base, with 12 bases left in between. Germline CDR1 and CDR2: SGHDT and YYEEEE. CDR3 protein: CASSPNAGSGNTIYF. The CDR3 DNA is TGTGCCAGCAGCCCCAACGCGGGATCTGGAAACACCATATATTTT.

This rearrangement joins TRBV29-1 to TRBJ1-2, with D uncertain. The CDR3 is 11 amino acids. Germline V gene lookup returns CDR1 SQVTM and CDR2 ANQGSEA. Trimming cost V 5 bases and J 6 bases, with 10 bases left between them. CDR3 DNA sequence: TGCAGCGTTACAAATTTAGATGGCTACACCTTC. Its protein product is CSVTNLDGYTF.

This clone has a single count. The chain combines TRBV2 with TRBJ2-5; D possibly matches TRBD1 or TRBD2 (6 bases each). Trimming took 6 bases from V and 5 from J, leaving 13 bases between them. The CDR3 is 13 residues long. From germline, CDR1 is SNHLY and CDR2 FYNNEI. The CDR3 protein is CASRGGPGETQYF. The CDR3 bases are TGTGCCAGCAGAGGGGGGCCTGGGGAGACCCAGTACTTC. The full variable domain, in which reference TRBV2 and TRBJ2-5 provide the parts outside the CDR3, is EPEVTQTPSHQVTQMGQEVILRCVPISNHLYFYWYRQILGQKVEFLVSFYNNEISEKSEIFDDQFSVERPDGSNFTLKIRSTKLEDSAMYFCASRGGPGETQYFGPGTRLLVL.

This clone was observed once. The chain links TRBV15 to TRBJ1-2; D unresolved. This CDR3 region has 15 residues. Per germline, CDR1 LNHNV and CDR2 YYDKDF (reference sequence). The V and J ends lost 5 bases and 4 bases respectively, with 17 bases between them. This chain's CDR3 is CATSETPSTGYGYTF. CDR3 in DNA: TGTGCCACCAGCGAAACTCCCTCGACCGGCTATGGCTACACCTTC.

This chain links TRBV4-1 with TRBJ2-3; 7 nucleotides agree with TRBD1. Germline V lookup: CDR1 MGHRA, CDR2 YSYEKL. CDR3 size: 15 residues. With V trimmed by 4 bases and J by 7 bases, 11 bases remained unmatched. CDR3 bases: TGCGCCAGCAGCCCCGACAGGGCAAAGAGTAATACGCAGTATTTT. This codes for CASSPDRAKSNTQYF.

The chain couples TRBV5-1 to TRBJ2-3; 7 bases align to TRBD2. CDR3 length: 14 residues. V lost 0 bases, J lost 9 bases, and 7 bases stayed unmatched. Germline V gene data show CDR1 as SGHRS and CDR2 as YFSETQ. CDR3 amino acids: CASSLESGGNTQYF. The CDR3, as DNA: TGCGCCAGCAGCTTGGAATCCGGGGGGAACACGCAGTATTTT. The entire variable domain, with the rest obtained from reference TRBV5-1 and TRBJ2-3, is as follows: KAGVTQTPRYLIKTRGQQVTLSCSPISGHRSVSWYQQTPGQGLQFLFEYFSETQRNKGNFPGRFSGRQFSNSRSEMNVSTLELGDSALYLCASSLESGGNTQYFGPGTRLTVL.

The rearrangement joins TRBV28 to TRBJ2-1, with D possibly TRBD2 on 5 matching bases. CDR1 and CDR2 from the germline V gene are MDHEN and SYDVKM. The CDR3 has 13 residues. The germline V and J ends were trimmed by 3 bases and 4 bases, with 7 bases remaining between them. The CDR3 reads CASSFRGYNEQFF. The CDR3 DNA sequence: TGTGCCAGCAGTTTTCGGGGTTACAATGAGCAGTTCTTC. Using reference TRBV28 and TRBJ2-1 for the parts outside the CDR3, the full variable domain is DVKVTQSSRYLVKRTGEKVFLECVQDMDHENMFWYRQDPGLGLRLIYFSYDVKMKEKGDIPEGYSVSREKKERFSLILESASTNQTSMYLCASSFRGYNEQFFGPGTRLTVL.

The V and J genes are TRBV7-9 and TRBJ1-1, with a possible D match to TRBD1 (5 bases). Germline V lookup: CDR1 SEHNR, CDR2 FQNEAQ (reference sequence). The CDR3 is made up of 15 amino acids. V lost 7 bases, J lost 0 bases, and 15 bases lay in between. The CDR3 DNA sequence: TGTGCCAGCACCCAATGGGGCGGATTGAACACTGAAGCTTTCTTT. Translating it yields CASTQWGGLNTEAFF.